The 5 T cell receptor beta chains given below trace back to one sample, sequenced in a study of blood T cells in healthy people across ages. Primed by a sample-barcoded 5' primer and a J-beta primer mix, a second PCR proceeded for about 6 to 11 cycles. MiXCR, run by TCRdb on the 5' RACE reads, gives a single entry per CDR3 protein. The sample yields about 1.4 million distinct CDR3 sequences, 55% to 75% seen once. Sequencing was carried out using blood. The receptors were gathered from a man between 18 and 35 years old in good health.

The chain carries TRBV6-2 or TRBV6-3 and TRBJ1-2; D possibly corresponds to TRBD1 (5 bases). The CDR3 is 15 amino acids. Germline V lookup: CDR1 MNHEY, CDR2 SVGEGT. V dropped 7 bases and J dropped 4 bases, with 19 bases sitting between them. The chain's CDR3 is CASTINRTPSYGYTF. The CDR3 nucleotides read TGTGCCAGCACCATAAACAGGACCCCCAGCTATGGCTACACCTTC.

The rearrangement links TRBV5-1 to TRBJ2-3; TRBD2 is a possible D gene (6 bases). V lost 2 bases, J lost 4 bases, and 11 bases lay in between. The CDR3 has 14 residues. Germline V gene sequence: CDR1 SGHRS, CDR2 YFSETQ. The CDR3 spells CASSFLASPDTQYF. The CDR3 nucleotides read TGCGCCAGCAGCTTCCTAGCGTCGCCAGATACGCAGTATTTT.

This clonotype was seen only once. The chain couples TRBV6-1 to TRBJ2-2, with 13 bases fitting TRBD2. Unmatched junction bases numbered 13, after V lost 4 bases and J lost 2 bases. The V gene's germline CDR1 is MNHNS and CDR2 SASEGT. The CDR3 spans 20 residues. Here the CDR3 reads CASSAPGTSGRAYNTGELFF. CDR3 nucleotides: TGTGCCAGCAGTGCCCCCGGAACTAGCGGGAGGGCCTATAACACCGGGGAGCTGTTTTTT.

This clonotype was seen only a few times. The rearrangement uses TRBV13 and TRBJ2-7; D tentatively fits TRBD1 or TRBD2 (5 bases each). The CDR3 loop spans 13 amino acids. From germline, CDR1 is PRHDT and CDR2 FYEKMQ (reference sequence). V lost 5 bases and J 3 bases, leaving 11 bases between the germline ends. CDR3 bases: TGTGCCAGCAGCAAGGGACGTGGCTACGAGCAGTACTTC. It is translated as CASSKGRGYEQYF.

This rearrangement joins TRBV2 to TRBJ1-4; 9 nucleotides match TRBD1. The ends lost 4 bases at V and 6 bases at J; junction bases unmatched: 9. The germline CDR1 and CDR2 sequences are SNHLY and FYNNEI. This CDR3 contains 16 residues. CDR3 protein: CASSGDRDKGDEKLFF. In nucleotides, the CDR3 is TGTGCCAGCAGTGGGGACAGGGATAAAGGAGATGAAAAACTGTTTTTT.